The 22 T cell receptor beta chains below were found in one sample sequenced in a study of PD-1 blockade in classical Hodgkin lymphoma. There was relapse after autologous stem cell transplantation in every patient, and there was variation in brentuximab vedotin exposure. This table comes from immunoSEQ multiplex PCR, and its TCRdb copy is limited to in-frame clones, with some not included. The sample holds 130,000 to 150,000 clones; under 85% are singletons and the top ten take over 7.5%. Sequencing used peripheral blood mononuclear cells (PBMCs), obtained before the second cycle of nivolumab. These TCRs come from a human donor with classical Hodgkin lymphoma.

V gene TRBV6-5 combines with J gene TRBJ1-1; TRBD1 matches 8 bases. The CDR3 sequence is 15 residues long. Germline V CDR1 and CDR2: MNHEY, SVGAGI. V lost 6 bases, J lost 1 base, and 7 bases stayed unmatched. The CDR3 bases are TGTGCCAGCAGACGAGACAGGGGCCCGAACACTGAAGCTTTCTTT. Residues: CASRRDRGPNTEAFF.

This chain links TRBV7-9 with TRBJ1-2; D unresolved. Trimming cost V 5 bases and J 7 bases, with 17 bases left between them. This CDR3 contains 14 residues. Germline V gene lookup returns CDR1 SEHNR and CDR2 FQNEAQ (reference sequence). Here the CDR3 DNA reads TGTGCCAGCAGCGCTTATTTCGCAGGTAGTGGCTACACCTTC. It specifies CASSAYFAGSGYTF. The full variable domain, its missing parts supplied by reference TRBV7-9 and TRBJ1-2, is DTGVSQNPRHKITKRGQNVTFRCDPISEHNRLYWYRQTLGQGPEFLTYFQNEAQLEKSRLLSDRFSAERPKGSFSTLEIQRTEQGDSAMYLCASSAYFAGSGYTFGSGTRLTVV.

The V gene is TRBV20-1, the J gene TRBJ2-3, with D possibly matching TRBD2 (5 bases). V lost 3 bases, J lost 6 bases, and 7 bases lay in between. The germline gives CDR1 DFQATT, CDR2 SNEGSKA (reference sequence). The CDR3 consists of 11 residues. In nucleotides, the CDR3 is TGCAGTGCTAGGAGGGTGGATACGCAGTATTTT. As protein: CSARRVDTQYF.

The V call is TRBV27, the J call TRBJ2-7; D perhaps matches TRBD2 (5 bases). The germline V gene encodes CDR1 MNHEY and CDR2 SMNVEV (reference sequence). The CDR3 spans 14 residues. The V end lost 7 bases, the J end lost 1 base, and 14 bases lay between the germline ends. The CDR3 loop is CASKPLGLSYEQYF. Here the CDR3 DNA reads TGTGCCAGCAAGCCTCTCGGACTGTCCTACGAGCAGTACTTC.

The V gene is TRBV4-2, the J gene TRBJ1-2; D remains ambiguous. The CDR3 is 14 amino acids. The V gene's germline CDR1 is LGHNA and CDR2 YNFKEQ. Trimming took 2 bases from V and 0 from J, leaving 7 bases between them. As DNA, the CDR3 is TGTGCCAGCAGCCAAACCCGGGCTAACTATGGCTACACCTTC. Encoded protein: CASSQTRANYGYTF.

The V and J genes are TRBV6-5 and TRBJ1-2; 8 positions agree with TRBD1. V was clipped by 8 bases and J by 4 bases; unmatched bases: 6. The CDR3 consists of 13 residues. Per the germline V gene, CDR1 is MNHEY and CDR2 is SVGAGI. This CDR3 is CASAQGAFYGYTF. In nucleotides, the CDR3 is TGTGCCAGCGCTCAGGGGGCGTTCTATGGCTACACCTTC.

The chain recombines TRBV5-1 with TRBJ1-6; 10 bases line up with TRBD1. The junction had 11 bases not matched to a gene; V was cut back by 0 bases and J by 8 bases. The CDR3 is made up of 18 amino acids. Germline CDR1 is SGHRS and CDR2 is YFSETQ. The CDR3 DNA follows: TGCGCCAGCAGCTTGGGGACAGGGGGACCTCTGGGCGATTCACCCCTCCACTTT. Amino acid sequence: CASSLGTGGPLGDSPLHF.

This clone was counted between two and nine times. The chain uses TRBV18 and TRBJ1-1; D remains unclear. With 5 bases removed from V and 0 bases from J, the gap between germline ends came to 13 bases. The CDR3 length is 15 residues. Germline CDR1 KGHSH, CDR2 LQKENI. The CDR3 protein is CASSTRSRLNTEAFF. The DNA of the CDR3 is TGTGCCAGCTCAACCCGGAGTCGTCTGAACACTGAAGCTTTCTTT.

V is TRBV14 and J is TRBJ1-5; D not certain. CDR1 and CDR2 from the germline V gene are SGHDN and FVKESK. This CDR3 region has 13 residues. Trimming stripped 1 base from V and 7 bases from J, with 8 bases between. CDR3 bases: TGTGCCAGCAGCCAAGGAGGGTTCCAGCCCCAGCATTTT. It specifies CASSQGGFQPQHF.

This clone was picked up one time. The chain has TRBV7-6 and TRBJ1-5; D perhaps matches TRBD1 (6 bases). CDR1 SGHVS and CDR2 FNYEAQ come from the germline V gene. The germline V and J ends were trimmed by 5 bases and 4 bases, with 9 bases remaining between them. The CDR3 contains 13 residues. The CDR3 is CASSKDRNQPQHF. The CDR3 DNA follows: TGTGCCAGCAGCAAAGACAGGAATCAGCCCCAGCATTTT. Based on the CDR3 plus reference TRBV7-6 and TRBJ1-5, the full variable domain is GAGVSQSPRYKVTKRGQDVALRCDPISGHVSLYWYRQALGQGPEFLTYFNYEAQQDKSGLPNDRFSAERPEGSISTLTIQRTEQRDSAMYRCASSKDRNQPQHFGDGTRLSIL.

This chain uses TRBV19 with TRBJ1-5, with D tentatively TRBD1 (5 bases). Trimming took off 4 bases at V and 4 bases at J, with 11 bases between the two ends. The germline V gene has CDR1 LNHDA and CDR2 SQIVND (reference sequence). The CDR3 contains 14 residues. The CDR3 reads CASSRGRQNQPQHF. The DNA of the CDR3 is TGTGCCAGTAGTAGAGGCCGACAGAATCAGCCCCAGCATTTT.

J is TRBJ1-2 and V is TRBV7-9; D remains unclear. Germline-derived CDR1 and CDR2 are SEHNR and FQNEAQ (reference sequence). The CDR3 has 13 residues. The V and J ends lost 5 bases and 8 bases respectively, with 15 bases between them. CDR3 in amino acids: CASSPDPLRGYTF. For the CDR3, the DNA is TGTGCCAGCAGCCCGGACCCACTTCGGGGCTACACCTTC.

V and J are TRBV5-1 and TRBJ1-2; no clear D. Germline V lookup: CDR1 SGHRS, CDR2 YFSETQ. The CDR3 has 13 residues. Trimming shortened V by 4 bases and J by 4 bases, and 11 bases separated the two germline ends. DNA of the CDR3: TGCGCCAGCAGCGATAAAATAGGCTATGGCTACACCTTC. It yields the protein CASSDKIGYGYTF.

This chain connects TRBV7-9 to TRBJ1-1; perhaps TRBD1 as D (5 bases). The CDR3 has 13 amino acids. Germline values: CDR1 SEHNR, CDR2 FQNEAQ (reference sequence). Between the trimmed V and J ends, which lost 5 bases and 4 bases, there was a span of 11 bases. The CDR3 is CASSTSGSTEAFF. The CDR3 DNA reads TGTGCCAGCAGCACCTCAGGGAGCACTGAAGCTTTCTTT.

This clone has more than one count but fewer than ten. The chain couples TRBV10-3 to TRBJ2-3, with D perhaps matching TRBD1 or TRBD2 (5 bases each). The length of the CDR3 is 13 residues. Germline V lookup: CDR1 ENHRY, CDR2 SYGVKD. Trimming shortened V by 0 bases and J by 6 bases, and 7 bases separated the two germline ends. The CDR3 loop is CAISESRGDTQYF. CDR3 DNA sequence: TGTGCCATCAGTGAGTCGAGGGGTGATACGCAGTATTTT.

This chain joins TRBV7-2 and TRBJ2-3; 8 bases agree with TRBD1. The CDR3 consists of 16 residues. J was trimmed by 3 bases and V by 1 base; bases with no gene match: 6. CDR1 SGHTA and CDR2 FQGNSA come from the germline V gene. CDR3 region: CASSLGTGFETDTQYF. CDR3 in DNA: TGTGCCAGCAGCTTAGGGACAGGGTTTGAGACAGATACGCAGTATTTT.

The chain joins TRBV19 to TRBJ1-5, with D maybe TRBD1 (6 bases). CDR3 size: 14 residues. V was trimmed by 5 bases and J by 7 bases, leaving 15 bases between them. The germline gives CDR1 LNHDA, CDR2 SQIVND (reference sequence). The DNA for the CDR3 is TGTGCCAGTAGTTTTACAGGGTTCCTCCAGCCCCAGCATTTT. It yields the protein CASSFTGFLQPQHF.

The rearrangement uses TRBV6-5 and TRBJ1-4; tentative D call: TRBD1 (6 bases). Deletions cut 2 bases from V and 8 bases from J, with 12 bases between. The CDR3 spans 14 residues. Germline V CDR1 and CDR2: MNHEY, SVGAGI. The CDR3 here is CASSYGQPREKLFF. The CDR3 DNA reads as TGTGCCAGCAGTTACGGACAGCCTAGAGAAAAACTGTTTTTT.

The gene calls are TRBV30 and TRBJ1-1; D gene uncertain. The V end lost 4 bases, the J end lost 1 base, and 4 bases lay between the germline ends. The V gene's germline CDR1 is GTSNPN and CDR2 SVGIG (reference sequence). The CDR3 covers 11 residues. Written as DNA, the CDR3 is TGTGCCTGGACCAAGAACACTGAAGCTTTCTTT. It translates to CAWTKNTEAFF.

The chain links TRBV7-3 to TRBJ2-1; 15 positions agree with TRBD2. Germline CDR1 SGHTA, CDR2 FQGTGA. The CDR3 is 14 amino acids. V lost 3 bases and J lost 9; bases outside the gene matches: 0. The CDR3 DNA reads TGTGCCAGCAGCTTGGGACTAGCGGGGGGTGAGCAGTTCTTC. As protein: CASSLGLAGGEQFF.

V and J are TRBV19 and TRBJ1-2; 7 bases match TRBD1. The CDR3 length is 17 residues. Germline CDR1 and CDR2: LNHDA and SQIVND (reference sequence). Trimming cost V 7 bases and J 4 bases; bases outside gene matches: 18. The CDR3 loop reads CASTPIGGRPGGYGYTF. CDR3 in DNA: TGTGCCAGTACACCGATCGGGGGACGACCAGGGGGCTATGGCTACACCTTC.

The rearrangement uses TRBV19 and TRBJ2-3; TRBD2 is a possible D gene (6 bases). Germline V gene lookup returns CDR1 LNHDA and CDR2 SQIVND (reference sequence). Trimming cost V 0 bases and J 6 bases, with 13 bases left between them. The CDR3 consists of 15 residues. CDR3 nucleotide sequence: TGTGCCAGTAGTATAGATCTGGAGGGACGGGATACGCAGTATTTT. Encoded protein: CASSIDLEGRDTQYF.